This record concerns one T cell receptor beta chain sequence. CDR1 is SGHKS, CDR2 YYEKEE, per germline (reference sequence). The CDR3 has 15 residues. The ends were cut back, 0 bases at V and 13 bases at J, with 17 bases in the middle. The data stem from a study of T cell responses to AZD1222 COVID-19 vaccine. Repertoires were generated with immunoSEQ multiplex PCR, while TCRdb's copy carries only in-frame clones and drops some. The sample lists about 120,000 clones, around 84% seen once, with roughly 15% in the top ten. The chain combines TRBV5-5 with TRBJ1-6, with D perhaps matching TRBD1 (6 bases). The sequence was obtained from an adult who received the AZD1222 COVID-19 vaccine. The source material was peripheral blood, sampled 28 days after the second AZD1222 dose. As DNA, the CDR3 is TGTGCCAGCAGCTTGGAGGGGGGGAAAGGGACCCCCCTCCACTTT. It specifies CASSLEGGKGTPLHF.